Presented here are 6 T cell receptor beta chains from one specimen sequenced in a study of blood T cell repertoires in COVID-19. Profiled with immunoSEQ multiplex PCR; TCRdb holds only in-frame clones, not every one. The repertoire includes around 25,000 clones, about nine tenths of them detected once, and 25% sits in the top ten. The sequencing input was peripheral blood. The receptors were sampled from a human donor with active COVID-19. The donor label of this sample is uncertain.

This clone was picked up one time. The chain uses TRBV4-2 and TRBJ2-5; TRBD2 matches at 8 bases. Germline CDR1 and CDR2: LGHNA and YNFKEQ. The CDR3 spans 19 residues. After removal of 0 bases from V and 2 bases from J, the junction contained 14 bases not matched to a gene. As DNA, the CDR3 is TGTGCCAGCAGCCAAGAAGCAGTGGCGGCGGGGGGCGGACAAGAGACCCAGTACTTC. This translates into CASSQEAVAAGGGQETQYF.

The CDR3 DNA follows: TGTGCCAGCAGCGTGACTAGCGGGGCGTCTAGCACAGATACGCAGTATTTT. Its protein is CASSVTSGASSTDTQYF. This chain joins TRBV7-9 and TRBJ2-3; 11 bases match TRBD2. Germline lookup yields CDR1 SEHNR and CDR2 FQNEAQ (reference sequence). There are 17 residues in the CDR3. The V and J ends lost 5 bases and 0 bases, in that order; junction bases with no gene match: 7.

This clone was seen once. The genes are TRBV4-1 and TRBJ1-1, with D unclear. The CDR3 length is 14 residues. Trimming pared 1 base from V and 4 bases from J, leaving 10 bases between. Germline-derived CDR1 and CDR2 are MGHRA and YSYEKL. Written as DNA, the CDR3 is TGCGCCAGCAGCCAAGCCGACCGGGGCACTGAAGCTTTCTTT. Its translation: CASSQADRGTEAFF.

The chain combines TRBV2 with TRBJ2-3; TRBD2 matches at 8 bases. With V trimmed by 10 bases and J by 5 bases, 11 bases remained unmatched. Per germline, CDR1 SNHLY and CDR2 FYNNEI. This CDR3 is built from 14 residues. The CDR3 loop is CATKGVRGVDTQYF. In DNA, the CDR3 is TGTGCCACAAAAGGGGTGCGGGGGGTAGATACGCAGTATTTT.

A few counts support this clone. The V gene is TRBV5-6, the J gene TRBJ2-5; 8 bases fit TRBD1. Germline V CDR1 and CDR2: SGHDT, YYEEEE. The CDR3 extends over 18 amino acids. Germline trimming cut 4 bases from V and 0 bases from J; bases unmatched to any gene: 14. This CDR3 is CASSRGQGVNPYQETQYF. CDR3 coding DNA: TGTGCCAGCAGCCGTGGACAGGGAGTAAATCCGTACCAAGAGACCCAGTACTTC. Full variable domain (remainder filled in from reference TRBV5-6 and TRBJ2-5): DAGVTQSPTHLIKTRGQQVTLRCSPKSGHDTVSWYQQALGQGPQFIFQYYEEEERQRGNFPDRFSGHQFPNYSSELNVNALLLGDSALYLCASSRGQGVNPYQETQYFGPGTRLLVL.

This clone occurred once. The V gene is TRBV2, the J gene TRBJ1-2, with 7 bases matching TRBD1. J lost 6 bases, V lost 5 bases, and 6 bases had no gene match. The CDR3 has 13 amino acids. Per the germline V gene, CDR1 is SNHLY and CDR2 is FYNNEI. The CDR3 region is CASSPDRVDGYTF. The CDR3 DNA sequence: TGTGCCAGCAGTCCTGACAGGGTGGATGGCTACACCTTC. Drawing the rest from reference TRBV2 and TRBJ1-2, the complete variable domain is EPEVTQTPSHQVTQMGQEVILRCVPISNHLYFYWYRQILGQKVEFLVSFYNNEISEKSEIFDDQFSVERPDGSNFTLKIRSTKLEDSAMYFCASSPDRVDGYTFGSGTRLTVV.